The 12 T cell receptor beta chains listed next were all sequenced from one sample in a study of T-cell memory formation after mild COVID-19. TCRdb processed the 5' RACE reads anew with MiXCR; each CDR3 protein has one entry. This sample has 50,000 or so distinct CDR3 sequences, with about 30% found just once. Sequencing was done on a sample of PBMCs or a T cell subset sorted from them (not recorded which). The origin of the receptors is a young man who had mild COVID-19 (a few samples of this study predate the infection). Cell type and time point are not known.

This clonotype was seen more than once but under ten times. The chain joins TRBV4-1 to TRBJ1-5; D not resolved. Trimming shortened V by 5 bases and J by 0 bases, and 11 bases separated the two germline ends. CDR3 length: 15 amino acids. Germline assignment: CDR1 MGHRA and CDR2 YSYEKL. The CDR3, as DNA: TGCGCCAGCAGCGAGCGACACGTTAGCAATCAGCCCCAGCATTTT. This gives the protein CASSERHVSNQPQHF.

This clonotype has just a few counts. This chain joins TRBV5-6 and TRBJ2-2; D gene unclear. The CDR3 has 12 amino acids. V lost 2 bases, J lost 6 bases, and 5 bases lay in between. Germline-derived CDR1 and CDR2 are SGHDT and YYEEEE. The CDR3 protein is CASSFQPGELFF. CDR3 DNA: TGTGCCAGCAGCTTTCAACCCGGGGAGCTGTTTTTT.

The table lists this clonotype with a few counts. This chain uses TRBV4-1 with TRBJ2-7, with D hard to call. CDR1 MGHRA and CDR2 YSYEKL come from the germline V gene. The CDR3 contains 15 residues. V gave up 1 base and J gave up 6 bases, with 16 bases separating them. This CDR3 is CASSQGVGVLSEQYF. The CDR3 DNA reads TGCGCCAGCAGCCAAGGTGTTGGGGTTCTGTCCGAGCAGTACTTC.

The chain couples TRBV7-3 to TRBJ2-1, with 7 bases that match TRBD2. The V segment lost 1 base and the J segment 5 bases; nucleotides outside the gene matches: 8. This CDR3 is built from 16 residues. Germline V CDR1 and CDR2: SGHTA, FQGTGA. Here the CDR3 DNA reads TGTGCCAGCAGCTTAATGGGGGGGAGCAAAAACAATGAGCAGTTCTTC. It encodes CASSLMGGSKNNEQFF. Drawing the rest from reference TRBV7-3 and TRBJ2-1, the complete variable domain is GAGVSQTPSNKVTEKGKYVELRCDPISGHTALYWYRQSLGQGPEFLIYFQGTGAADDSGLPNDRFFAVRPEGSVSTLKIQRTERGDSAVYLCASSLMGGSKNNEQFFGPGTRLTVL.

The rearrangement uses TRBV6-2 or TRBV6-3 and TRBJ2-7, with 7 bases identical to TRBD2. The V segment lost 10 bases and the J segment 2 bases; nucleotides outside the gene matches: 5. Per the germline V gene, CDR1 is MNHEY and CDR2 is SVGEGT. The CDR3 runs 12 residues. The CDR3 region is CATAGGTYEQYF. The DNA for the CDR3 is TGTGCCACCGCCGGGGGGACCTACGAGCAGTACTTC.

CDR3: CASSPRQGSLEATEAFF. The CDR3 region has the DNA TGTGCCAGCAGCCCTCGACAGGGGAGCTTAGAGGCCACTGAAGCTTTCTTT. This chain links TRBV7-9 with TRBJ1-1; the match to TRBD1 covers 8 bases. V trimming: 5 bases; J trimming: 4 bases; junction bases outside the gene matches: 15. This CDR3 has 17 residues. CDR1 and CDR2 from the germline V gene are SEHNR and FQNEAQ (reference sequence).

In nucleotides, the CDR3 is TGTGCCAGCAGCCAAGACACCTTAACGGGGTCCCAAGAGACCCAGTACTTC. Protein sequence: CASSQDTLTGSQETQYF. The gene calls are TRBV3-1 and TRBJ2-5, with TRBD2 as a possible D gene (5 bases). V lost 0 bases and J 1 base, leaving 15 bases between the germline ends. The CDR3 runs 17 residues. Germline V gene lookup returns CDR1 LGHDT and CDR2 YNNKEL (reference sequence).

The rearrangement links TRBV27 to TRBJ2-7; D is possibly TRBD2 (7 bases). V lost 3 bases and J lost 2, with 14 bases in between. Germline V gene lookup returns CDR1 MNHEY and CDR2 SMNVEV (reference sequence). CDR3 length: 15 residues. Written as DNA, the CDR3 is TGTGCCAGCAGTTTTGGTACGGGGGGCCCCTACGAGCAGTACTTC. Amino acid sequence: CASSFGTGGPYEQYF.

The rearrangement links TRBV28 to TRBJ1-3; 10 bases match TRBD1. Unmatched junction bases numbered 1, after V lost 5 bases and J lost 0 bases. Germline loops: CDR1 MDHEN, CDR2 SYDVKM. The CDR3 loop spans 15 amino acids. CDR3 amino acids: CASSDRGLSGNTIYF. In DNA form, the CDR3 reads TGTGCCAGCAGTGACAGGGGGCTCTCTGGAAACACCATATATTTT.

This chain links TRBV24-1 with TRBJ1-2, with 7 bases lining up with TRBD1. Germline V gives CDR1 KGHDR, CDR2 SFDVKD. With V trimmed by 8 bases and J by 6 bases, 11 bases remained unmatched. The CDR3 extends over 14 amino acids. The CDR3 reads CATTPLEGAHGYTF. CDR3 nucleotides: TGTGCCACCACCCCTTTGGAGGGGGCGCATGGCTACACCTTC.

CDR3 DNA sequence: TGCGCCAGCAGCCGGGAGGGGAACACTGAAGCTTTCTTT. Translation: CASSREGNTEAFF. The chain recombines TRBV4-1 with TRBJ1-1; D is undetermined. Trimming removed 4 bases from V and 1 base from J, with 7 bases in between. The CDR3 sequence is 13 residues long. Germline V gene lookup returns CDR1 MGHRA and CDR2 YSYEKL.

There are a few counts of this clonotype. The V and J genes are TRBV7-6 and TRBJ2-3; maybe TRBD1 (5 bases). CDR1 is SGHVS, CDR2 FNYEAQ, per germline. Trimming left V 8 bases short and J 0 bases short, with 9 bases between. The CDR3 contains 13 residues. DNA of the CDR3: TGTGCCAGCTCTTCAGGGAGCACAGATACGCAGTATTTT. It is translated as CASSSGSTDTQYF. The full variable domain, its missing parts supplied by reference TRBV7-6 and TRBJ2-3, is GAGVSQSPRYKVTKRGQDVALRCDPISGHVSLYWYRQALGQGPEFLTYFNYEAQQDKSGLPNDRFSAERPEGSISTLTIQRTEQRDSAMYRCASSSGSTDTQYFGPGTRLTVL.